These 32 T cell receptor beta chains were all obtained from the same sample, sequenced in a study of molecular identifiers for immune sequencing clone quantification. In TCRdb, the PCR reads were re-called with MiXCR into one record per CDR3 protein. This sample has 460,000 or so distinct CDR3 sequences, with around 21% found just once. The specimen was naive CD8+ T cells from blood, with Jurkat cell RNA spiked in. Subset meaning: FACS-sorted CD8+CD4-CCR7+CD45RA+ naive T cells. The source is a human donor in good health. Some libraries in this study had Jurkat cell RNA spiked in.

This clonotype was seen at least ten times. V is TRBV12-3 or TRBV12-4 and J is TRBJ2-3, with 11 bases that match TRBD2. The junction had 15 bases not matched to a gene; V was cut back by 3 bases and J by 1 base. This CDR3 has 20 residues. The CDR3 loop reads CASSFYLLAGVRGGTDTQYF. As DNA, the CDR3 is TGTGCCAGCAGTTTTTACTTACTAGCGGGAGTCCGGGGGGGCACAGATACGCAGTATTTT.

As to this clonotype: Germline and junction disagree at one end, which may indicate a read error. This sequence joins TRBV5-5 and TRBJ2-4, with unresolved D. The germline V gene encodes CDR1 SGHKS and CDR2 YYEKEE (reference sequence). The length of the CDR3 is 14 residues. For the CDR3, the DNA is TGTGCCAGCAGCTTAGATATAGCCAAAAACACTCAGTACTTC. It codes for CASSLDIAKNTQYF.

The V gene is TRBV12-3 or TRBV12-4, the J gene TRBJ2-3, with TRBD2 matching over 13 bases. V trimming: 3 bases; J trimming: 2 bases; junction bases outside the gene matches: 8. This CDR3 has 18 amino acids. This CDR3 reads CASSFETSGRSATDTQYF. CDR3 nucleotides: TGTGCCAGCAGTTTTGAGACTAGCGGGAGGTCTGCCACAGATACGCAGTATTTT.

V usage is TRBV2 and J usage is TRBJ2-1; TRBD2 matches at 11 bases. The CDR3 spans 18 residues. The trim removed 5 bases at V and 0 bases at J, leaving 9 bases unmatched. Germline V lookup: CDR1 SNHLY, CDR2 FYNNEI. Written as DNA, the CDR3 is TGTGCCAGCAGTCGTCTAGCGGGGGGACCGAGCTCCTACAATGAGCAGTTCTTC. It translates to CASSRLAGGPSSYNEQFF.

The CDR3 DNA follows: TGTGCCAGCTCACCCCGGGACAGCCCCGACGTTTTTCAAGAGACCCAGTACTTC. It is translated as CASSPRDSPDVFQETQYF. V and J are TRBV18 and TRBJ2-5; TRBD1 agrees at 7 bases. Per the germline V gene, CDR1 is KGHSH and CDR2 is LQKENI. The CDR3 covers 18 residues. The V gene end was trimmed by 3 bases and the J gene end by 2 bases; junction bases not matched to a gene: 15.

This clonotype was detected a few times. Because the CDR3 is missing its conserved closing phenylalanine or tryptophan, this is likely a read error. The chain joins TRBV10-1 to TRBJ2-7, with unresolved D. The CDR3 has 13 amino acids. V lost 2 bases and J lost 0, with 5 bases in between. Germline CDR1 is WNHNN and CDR2 is SYGVQD (reference sequence). CDR3 in amino acids: CASSETGSYEQYL. The CDR3 DNA reads as TGCGCCAGCAGTGAGACTGGCTCCTACGAGCAGTACCTC.

The rearrangement links TRBV27 to TRBJ2-7; D is ambiguous. CDR3 length: 13 amino acids. Germline loops: CDR1 MNHEY, CDR2 SMNVEV (reference sequence). Trimming left V 3 bases short and J 2 bases short, with 8 bases between. The CDR3 is CASSLWQPYEQYF. The CDR3 coding sequence is TGTGCCAGCAGTTTGTGGCAGCCCTACGAGCAGTACTTC.

This clonotype was seen at least ten times. The chain recombines TRBV6-2 or TRBV6-3 with TRBJ2-7; D is undetermined. This CDR3 region has 14 residues. V was cut by 2 bases and J by 8 bases, with 16 bases left in between. Germline CDR1 reads MNHEY; CDR2 reads SVGEGT. The CDR3 nucleotides read TGTGCCAGCAGTTACACCCGTATGGAAGGGAAGCAGTACTTC. It specifies CASSYTRMEGKQYF.

The rearrangement uses TRBV6-6 and TRBJ2-3; D remains ambiguous. CDR3 length: 15 amino acids. The ends were cut back, 2 bases at V and 6 bases at J, with 15 bases in the middle. Germline V lookup: CDR1 MNHNY, CDR2 SVGAGI (reference sequence). The CDR3 is CASSYTTPIYDTQYF. CDR3 sequence (DNA): TGTGCCAGCAGTTACACGACCCCCATTTATGATACGCAGTATTTT.

This clonotype was recorded once. At one boundary the junction diverges from the germline segment, which might be a read error. This chain joins TRBV19 and TRBJ1-1; the D is unclear. The V gene's germline CDR1 is LNHDA and CDR2 SQIVND (reference sequence). The CDR3 loop spans 14 amino acids. CDR3 protein: CASSIGHSNTEASF. CDR3 coding DNA: TGTGCCAGTAGTATAGGACATTCGAACACTGAAGCTTCCTTT.

The chain combines TRBV13 with TRBJ2-1; D is ambiguous. The CDR3 extends over 16 amino acids. Germline CDR1 is PRHDT and CDR2 is FYEKMQ (reference sequence). The V and J ends lost 5 bases and 2 bases respectively, with 16 bases between them. As DNA, the CDR3 is TGTGCCAGCAGCCCCTCCCTAGAGAGCCCCTACAATGAGCAGTTCTTC. Translating gives CASSPSLESPYNEQFF.

This clonotype was detected many times. The chain is built from TRBV6-5 and TRBJ1-1, with D maybe TRBD1 (5 bases). CDR3 size: 16 residues. Trimming pared 2 bases from V and 5 bases from J, leaving 18 bases between. Germline V gives CDR1 MNHEY, CDR2 SVGAGI. CDR3 DNA: TGTGCCAGCAGTTACGGGACGTCCGGCGGTTGGACTGAAGCTTTCTTT. Its protein product is CASSYGTSGGWTEAFF.

This clonotype was recorded many times. This chain uses TRBV19 with TRBJ2-2; no definite D call. The V gene lost 3 bases and the J gene lost 6 bases, with 5 bases spanning the gap. The CDR3 is 12 amino acids. In germline, CDR1 is LNHDA, CDR2 SQIVND (reference sequence). The DNA of the CDR3 is TGTGCCAGTAGTATCGGTTCCGGGGAGCTGTTTTTT. Residues: CASSIGSGELFF.

This clonotype was seen ten or more times. The chain combines TRBV20-1 with TRBJ2-3, with no clear D. Trimming stripped 6 bases from V and 6 bases from J, with 10 bases between. Germline CDR1 and CDR2: DFQATT and SNEGSKA (reference sequence). CDR3 size: 11 residues. As DNA, the CDR3 is TGCAGTGCCCGAAATGGGGATACGCAGTATTTT. It codes for CSARNGDTQYF.

The chain recombines TRBV30 with TRBJ1-4; no firm D call. CDR3 size: 16 residues. V shed 0 bases and J shed 0 bases, with 11 bases lying between them. Per germline, CDR1 GTSNPN and CDR2 SVGIG (reference sequence). The CDR3 loop reads CAWSVIQATTNEKLFF. The DNA for the CDR3 is TGTGCCTGGAGTGTAATTCAGGCCACAACTAATGAAAAACTGTTTTTT.

This clonotype turned up a few times. V usage is TRBV19 and J usage is TRBJ2-3; TRBD1 agrees at 9 bases. Germline trimming cut 8 bases from V and 5 bases from J; bases unmatched to any gene: 11. Germline V lookup: CDR1 LNHDA, CDR2 SQIVND (reference sequence). The length of the CDR3 is 15 residues. The CDR3 here is CASESWDREGDTQYF. CDR3 DNA sequence: TGTGCCAGTGAGTCGTGGGACAGGGAAGGAGATACGCAGTATTTT.

The gene calls are TRBV7-8 and TRBJ2-1, with 9 bases aligning to TRBD2. Unmatched junction bases numbered 4, after V lost 1 base and J lost 0 bases. Germline CDR1 and CDR2: SGHVS and FQNEAQ. The CDR3 extends over 17 amino acids. CDR3 protein: CASSLVSGGSSYNEQFF. CDR3 DNA sequence: TGTGCCAGCAGCTTAGTAAGCGGGGGGAGCTCCTACAATGAGCAGTTCTTC.

The CDR3 loop reads CASSIDLGGHQPQHF. The CDR3 bases are TGTGCCAGTAGTATAGATCTAGGAGGTCATCAGCCCCAGCATTTT. The gene calls are TRBV19 and TRBJ1-5; D is undetermined. The CDR3 runs to 15 residues. Per germline, CDR1 LNHDA and CDR2 SQIVND (reference sequence). V lost 0 bases and J lost 5, with 11 bases in between.

This clonotype was seen a handful of times. The chain joins TRBV2 to TRBJ2-2, with 10 nucleotides matching TRBD2. Germline trimming cut 9 bases from V and 5 bases from J; bases unmatched to any gene: 6. The CDR3 is 14 residues long. The germline V gene encodes CDR1 SNHLY and CDR2 FYNNEI. The CDR3 region is CASISGRVTGELFF. CDR3 coding DNA: TGTGCCAGTATCAGCGGGAGGGTGACCGGGGAGCTGTTTTTT.

This clonotype was counted ten times or more. J is TRBJ2-7 and V is TRBV4-3; D is unresolved. Trimming took off 1 base at V and 0 bases at J, with 7 bases between the two ends. The germline V gene has CDR1 LGHNA and CDR2 YSLEER. The CDR3 covers 14 residues. The CDR3 reads CASSQGPGSYEQYF. The CDR3 coding sequence is TGCGCCAGCAGCCAAGGCCCAGGCTCCTACGAGCAGTACTTC.

The chain recombines TRBV20-1 with TRBJ2-7, with 14 bases fitting TRBD2. This CDR3 has 15 amino acids. V shed 3 bases, J shed 3 bases, and the junction held 4 bases outside the gene matches. CDR1 is DFQATT and CDR2 is SNEGSKA in the germline V gene (reference sequence). CDR3 bases: TGCAGTGCTAGCGGGGGACTAGCGGGAGTCTACGAGCAGTACTTC. This translates into CSASGGLAGVYEQYF.

At least ten counts were recorded for this clonotype. This chain uses TRBV21-1 with TRBJ1-5. TRBV21-1 is an annotated pseudogene. This CDR3 region has 15 residues. The CDR3 coding sequence is TGTGCCAGCAGCAAAGAGGATAAAGCAAATCAGCCCCAGCATTTT. As protein: CASSKEDKANQPQHF.

This clonotype was detected ten times or more. The chain carries TRBV3-1 and TRBJ1-2, with unresolved D. CDR3 length: 14 residues. From germline, CDR1 is LGHDT and CDR2 YNNKEL (reference sequence). V shed 1 base and J shed 3 bases, with 9 bases lying between them. The CDR3 reads CASSQGYSYYGYTF. The CDR3 bases are TGTGCCAGCAGCCAAGGTTACAGTTACTATGGCTACACCTTC.

This clonotype occurred many times. The gene calls are TRBV13 and TRBJ2-7; D gene ambiguous. The CDR3 totals 16 residues. Germline V gene sequence: CDR1 PRHDT, CDR2 FYEKMQ (reference sequence). V was shortened by 0 bases and J by 0 bases, with 12 bases between the two germline ends. This CDR3 reads CASSLGPGPSSYEQYF. Written as DNA, the CDR3 is TGTGCCAGCAGCTTAGGGCCTGGTCCGAGCTCCTACGAGCAGTACTTC.

This clonotype occurred a few times. This sequence joins TRBV20-1 and TRBJ2-1, with D perhaps matching TRBD1 (6 bases). The V end lost 4 bases, the J end lost 9 bases, and 13 bases lay between the germline ends. Germline-derived CDR1 and CDR2 are DFQATT and SNEGSKA (reference sequence). There are 12 residues in the CDR3. CDR3 coding DNA: TGCAGTGCTAACCCAGGGGTTGGTGAGCAGTTCTTC. Translating it yields CSANPGVGEQFF.

Turning to this clonotype: A much bigger clone sits one base away, suggesting this may be a read error. The CDR3 end shows no conserved phenylalanine or tryptophan, and so a read error is likely. The rearrangement joins TRBV24-1 to TRBJ1-5; TRBD1 is a possible D gene (5 bases). V shed 6 bases and J shed 1 base, with 9 bases lying between them. This CDR3 is 14 amino acids long. Germline V gene data show CDR1 as KGHDR and CDR2 as SFDVKD. The CDR3 DNA follows: TGTGCCACCAGTTCAGGGCACAGCAATCAGCCCCAGCATCTT. Protein: CATSSGHSNQPQHL.

Ten or more counts support this clonotype. The rearrangement links TRBV20-1 to TRBJ2-2; D is uncertain. The CDR3 loop spans 15 amino acids. Germline CDR1 is DFQATT and CDR2 is SNEGSKA (reference sequence). The V gene lost 0 bases and the J gene lost 7 bases, with 15 bases spanning the gap. CDR3 protein: CSARDPSMYSGELFF. CDR3 in DNA: TGCAGTGCTAGAGATCCTTCGATGTACAGCGGGGAGCTGTTTTTT.

The chain uses TRBV11-3 and TRBJ2-5; D might be TRBD2 (6 bases). This CDR3 spans 16 amino acids. CDR1 and CDR2 (germline): SGHNT, YENEEA. V was pared by 5 bases and J by 0 bases, with 16 bases between. CDR3: CASSPSAQENQETQYF. CDR3 bases: TGTGCCAGCAGCCCTAGCGCCCAGGAAAACCAAGAGACCCAGTACTTC.

This clonotype was counted many times. The V call is TRBV12-3 or TRBV12-4, the J call TRBJ1-5, with 7 bases identical to TRBD1. With V trimmed by 6 bases and J by 1 base, 3 bases remained unmatched. The length of the CDR3 is 14 residues. The CDR3 loop reads CASSPQGSNQPQHF. The CDR3 bases are TGTGCCAGCAGCCCACAGGGGAGCAATCAGCCCCAGCATTTT.

This clonotype has a handful of counts. The chain has TRBV20-1 and TRBJ1-1, with D unresolved. The CDR3 covers 9 residues. Trimming stripped 5 bases from V and 10 bases from J, with 8 bases between. CDR1 is DFQATT, CDR2 SNEGSKA, per germline (reference sequence). The CDR3 region is CSAAHLAFF. Here the CDR3 DNA reads TGCAGTGCTGCGCACCTAGCTTTCTTT.

CDR3 DNA sequence: TGTGCCACCGGCCTCCGGGGCACCTATAATTCACCCCTCCACTTT. This translates into CATGLRGTYNSPLHF. The J gene is TRBJ1-6, the V gene TRBV27; D perhaps matches TRBD1 (5 bases). The CDR3 spans 15 residues. CDR1 is MNHEY and CDR2 is SMNVEV in the germline V gene (reference sequence). Trimming left V 10 bases short and J 2 bases short, with 15 bases between.

This clonotype appeared many times. The genes are TRBV7-2 and TRBJ2-3; unclear D gene. Germline V gives CDR1 SGHTA, CDR2 FQGNSA. V was shortened by 1 base and J by 12 bases, with 14 bases between the two germline ends. This CDR3 spans 13 amino acids. CDR3 sequence reads: CASSLVGPGEQYF. The CDR3 bases are TGTGCCAGCAGCTTAGTTGGCCCGGGTGAACAGTATTTT.